A selection of T cell receptor beta chains follows, all from one sample in a study of CD8+CD57+ T cells in acquired aplastic anemia. In TCRdb, the reads were re-called with MiXCR into one record per CDR3 protein. The repertoire holds about 470,000 distinct CDR3 sequences, with roughly 34% as singletons. Specimen: sorted CD4+, CD8+, or CD8+CD57+ T cells (not recorded which) from PBMCs. Receptors originate from a human donor with aplastic anemia. Each CDR3 is given with its conserved first and last residue. D genes are given only for firm matches. The size entry is marked missing in some rows and otherwise reads once, few, many or a size class.

NA	many	13	TRBV12-3/TRBV12-4	TRBJ1-5	CASSFGHPAPQHF	TGTGCCAGCAGTTTCGGTCACCCCGCGCCCCAGCATTTT
NA	many	13	TRBV29-1	TRBJ1-3	CSVEEASGNTIYF	TGCAGCGTGGAGGAGGCCTCTGGAAACACCATATATTTT
NA	many	11	TRBV6-1	TRBJ1-3	CASKDQGRSNF	TGTGCCAGCAAGGACCAGGGAAGGTCGAATTTT
NA	many	14	TRBV7-2	TRBJ1-2	CASSRQSRGERYTF	TGTGCCAGCAGCCGCCAATCACGGGGAGAACGCTACACCTTC
NA	once	14	TRBV15	TRBJ2-7	CATSRGDSPYEQYF	TGTGCCACCAGCAGAGGCGACAGTCCCTACGAGCAGTACTTC
TRBD2	many	15	TRBV15	TRBJ2-5	CATSSLAGKQETQYF	TGTGCCACCAGCAGTTTAGCGGGGAAACAAGAGACCCAGTACTTC
TRBD2	NA	15	TRBV20-1	TRBJ2-1	CSAYRTSGGRNEQFF	TGCAGTGCTTATAGAACTAGCGGGGGGCGGAATGAGCAGTTCTTC
NA	few	15	TRBV20-1	TRBJ1-1	CSAREWEGVNTEAFF	TGCAGTGCTAGAGAGTGGGAGGGGGTGAACACTGAAGCTTTCTTT
TRBD1	NA	14	TRBV9	TRBJ2-5	CASSDQGAPETQYF	TGTGCCAGCAGCGACCAGGGGGCCCCAGAGACCCAGTACTTC
NA	many	13	TRBV29-1	TRBJ1-2	CSVARTNGYGYTF	TGCAGCGTTGCGCGGACGAACGGCTATGGCTACACCTTC
NA	NA	12	TRBV6-1	TRBJ1-1	CASGKADTEAFF	TGTGCCAGCGGGAAAGCTGACACTGAAGCTTTCTTT
TRBD2	many	17	TRBV24-1	TRBJ2-1	CATSDPLAGSAFNEQFF	TGTGCCACCAGTGATCCACTAGCGGGAAGCGCATTCAATGAGCAGTTCTTC
NA	NA	16	TRBV5-1	TRBJ2-3	CASSLFLGRGTDTQYF	TGCGCCAGCAGCTTATTCTTGGGTAGAGGCACAGATACGCAGTATTTT
TRBD1	many	13	TRBV12-3/TRBV12-4	TRBJ1-2	CASSQRTGVGYTF	TGTGCCAGCAGCCAACGGACAGGGGTGGGCTACACCTTC
TRBD1	NA	13	TRBV15	TRBJ1-2	CATSSLQGRGYTF	TGTGCCACCAGCAGCTTACAGGGGCGAGGCTACACCTTC
NA	many	15	TRBV19	TRBJ1-5	CASSEDSYSNQPQHF	TGTGCCAGTAGTGAGGACAGCTATAGCAATCAGCCCCAGCATTTT
TRBD1	many	15	TRBV10-3	TRBJ2-6	CAASNRGSGANVLTF	TGTGCCGCCTCGAACAGGGGCTCTGGGGCCAACGTCCTGACTTTC
TRBD2	NA	15	TRBV10-2	TRBJ2-1	CASRGLAGLGNEQFF	TGCGCCAGCAGGGGACTAGCGGGATTGGGTAATGAGCAGTTCTTC
NA	NA	12	TRBV30	TRBJ2-7	CAWKQAAYEQYF	TGTGCCTGGAAACAGGCTGCCTACGAGCAGTACTTC
NA	few	12	TRBV19	TRBJ2-7	CASGRTFYEQYF	TGTGCCAGCGGGCGGACATTCTACGAGCAGTACTTC
NA	NA	13	TRBV27	TRBJ2-3	CASKWASTDTQYF	TGTGCCAGCAAATGGGCAAGTACAGATACGCAGTATTTT
TRBD2	few	15	TRBV11-2	TRBJ2-4	CASSSLAGAKNIQYF	TGTGCCAGCAGCTCCCTAGCGGGAGCCAAAAACATTCAGTACTTC
NA	NA	14	TRBV10-3	TRBJ2-2	CASSKLTVTGELFF	TGTGCCAGCAGTAAGTTGACAGTCACCGGGGAGCTGTTTTTT
NA	NA	18	TRBV9	TRBJ2-7	CAIRGGGRPHKSSYEQYF	TGTGCCATCAGGGGGGGCGGGAGACCGCACAAATCCTCCTACGAGCAGTACTTC
NA	few	17	TRBV6-5	TRBJ2-5	CASSYSGGGAIQETQYF	TGTGCCAGCAGTTACTCCGGTGGGGGGGCGATTCAAGAGACCCAGTACTTC
NA	NA	16	TRBV6-1	TRBJ1-3	CASSPLSGTSGNTIYF	TGTGCCAGCAGTCCCCTATCAGGAACCTCTGGAAACACCATATATTTT
NA	few	17	TRBV7-2	TRBJ2-1	CASSLAGINPIYNEQFF	TGTGCCAGCAGCTTAGCGGGCATTAATCCCATCTACAATGAGCAGTTCTTC
NA	few	13	TRBV10-3	TRBJ1-1	CASMETLNTEAFF	TGTGCCAGCATGGAGACACTGAACACTGAAGCTTTCTTT
NA	few	15	TRBV11-2	TRBJ2-7	CASSLEGTETYEQYF	TGTGCCAGCAGCTTAGAAGGGACTGAGACCTACGAGCAGTACTTC
NA	NA	15	TRBV9	TRBJ1-1	CASSVGGPLNTEAFF	TGTGCCAGCAGCGTAGGGGGTCCACTCAACACTGAAGCTTTCTTT
NA	few	16	TRBV9	TRBJ1-3	CASSVGLAGAGNTIYF	TGTGCCAGCAGCGTAGGATTGGCAGGGGCTGGAAACACCATATATTTT
TRBD1	NA	16	TRBV6-5	TRBJ2-7	CASSYSWGQAPYEQYF	TGTGCCAGCAGTTACTCTTGGGGACAGGCGCCCTACGAGCAGTACTTC
NA	NA	12	TRBV4-1	TRBJ1-2	CASFHKSYGYTF	TGCGCCAGCTTTCACAAAAGTTATGGCTACACCTTC
NA	NA	12	TRBV20-1	TRBJ1-2	CSARTPSYGYTF	TGCAGTGCAAGGACACCCTCCTATGGCTACACCTTC
NA	NA	15	TRBV20-1	TRBJ1-5	CSAREAVVSNQPQHF	TGCAGTGCTAGAGAGGCGGTTGTTAGCAATCAGCCCCAGCATTTT
NA	many	15	TRBV7-9	TRBJ1-5	CASSPRTAFNQPQHF	TGTGCCAGCAGCCCCCGGACAGCCTTCAATCAGCCCCAGCATTTT